The 25 T cell receptor beta chains given below trace back to one sample, sequenced in a study of blood T cell repertoires in COVID-19. TCRdb keeps only in-frame clones here, not all; method: immunoSEQ multiplex PCR. The sample carries approximately 140,000 clones, over 80% recorded once. Sequenced: peripheral blood. All receptors derive from a man in his forties with active or convalescent COVID-19.

CDR3 region: CASSFSGGEDTGELFF. CDR3 DNA: TGTGCCAGCAGCTTTAGCGGGGGGGAAGATACCGGGGAGCTGTTTTTT. The J gene is TRBJ2-2, the V gene TRBV7-3; 11 nucleotides align to TRBD2. Trimming cost V 3 bases and J 5 bases; bases outside gene matches: 5. This CDR3 is built from 16 residues. The V gene's germline CDR1 is SGHTA and CDR2 FQGTGA.

V gene TRBV24-1 combines with J gene TRBJ1-6; D possibly corresponds to TRBD1 (5 bases). The germline V gene has CDR1 KGHDR and CDR2 SFDVKD. Trimming removed 4 bases from V and 10 bases from J, with 10 bases in between. This CDR3 spans 13 amino acids. CDR3 loop: CATSDRQGSPLHF. For the CDR3, the DNA is TGTGCCACCAGTGACCGCCAGGGATCACCCCTCCACTTT.

This rearrangement joins TRBV19 to TRBJ1-5; D perhaps matches TRBD1 (6 bases). The CDR3 spans 14 residues. V was trimmed by 9 bases and J by 0 bases, leaving 12 bases between them. Germline values: CDR1 LNHDA, CDR2 SQIVND (reference sequence). The CDR3 DNA sequence: TGTGCCAGCCGGACAGAGAATAGCAATCAGCCCCAGCATTTT. It codes for CASRTENSNQPQHF.

This chain links TRBV5-1 with TRBJ2-2, with a tentative D call TRBD1 (6 bases). Germline V CDR1 and CDR2: SGHRS, YFSETQ. The CDR3 has 16 amino acids. Trimming took off 4 bases at V and 0 bases at J, with 13 bases between the two ends. Written as DNA, the CDR3 is TGCGCCAGCAGCCGGAGGACAGCCGCGAACACCGGGGAGCTGTTTTTT. This sequence encodes CASSRRTAANTGELFF.

This rearrangement joins TRBV19 to TRBJ2-7; 10 nucleotides align to TRBD1. V lost 6 bases, J lost 2 bases, and 4 bases stayed unmatched. Germline CDR1 and CDR2: LNHDA and SQIVND (reference sequence). The CDR3 has 14 amino acids. CDR3 residues: CASSGTGATYEQYF. The CDR3 bases are TGTGCCAGTAGCGGGACAGGGGCGACCTACGAGCAGTACTTC.

This clone was picked up a small number of times. The rearrangement uses TRBV6-2 or TRBV6-3 and TRBJ2-2, with 7 bases aligning to TRBD1. CDR1 and CDR2 from the germline V gene are MNHEY and SVGEGT. The length of the CDR3 is 14 residues. J gave up 0 bases and V 5 bases, and 0 bases lay outside the gene matches. The CDR3 nucleotides read TGTGCCAGCAGTCAGGGGGCGAACACCGGGGAGCTGTTTTTT. Protein product: CASSQGANTGELFF.

This clone was detected a few times. The chain carries TRBV6-2 or TRBV6-3 and TRBJ2-7; D gene ambiguous. The CDR3 is 12 amino acids. V lost 2 bases to trimming and J lost 6 bases, with 8 bases between them. In germline, CDR1 is MNHEY, CDR2 SVGEGT. For the CDR3, the DNA is TGTGCCAGCAGTTACGCAGTCAGCGAGCAGTACTTC. Protein: CASSYAVSEQYF.

This clone has only one observation. The chain has TRBV7-2 and TRBJ1-1; 12 nucleotides line up with TRBD1. CDR3 length: 14 amino acids. V lost 4 bases to trimming and J lost 7 bases; unmatched junction nucleotides: 4. Germline V lookup: CDR1 SGHTA, CDR2 FQGNSA. In nucleotides, the CDR3 is TGTGCCAGCAGCTCGGGACAGGGGGCTGTTGAAGCTTTCTTT. Translated, it gives CASSSGQGAVEAFF. The complete variable domain, with remaining parts taken from reference TRBV7-2 and TRBJ1-1, reads GAGVSQSPSNKVTEKGKDVELRCDPISGHTALYWYRQSLGQGLEFLIYFQGNSAPDKSGLPSDRFSAERTGGSVSTLTIQRTQQEDSAVYLCASSSGQGAVEAFFGQGTRLTVV.

This clone occurred a few times. This chain joins TRBV12-5 and TRBJ1-3; a weak D match, TRBD1 (6 bases). CDR1 LGHNT and CDR2 FRNRAP come from the germline V gene. The germline V and J ends were trimmed by 3 bases and 0 bases, with 15 bases remaining between them. CDR3 size: 17 residues. In DNA form, the CDR3 reads TGTGCTAGTGGTTTAGTGGTCGACAGGAGCTCTGGAAACACCATATATTTT. Translating gives CASGLVVDRSSGNTIYF. The full variable domain, its missing parts supplied by reference TRBV12-5 and TRBJ1-3, is DARVTQTPRHKVTEMGQEVTMRCQPILGHNTVFWYRQTMMQGLELLAYFRNRAPLDDSGMPKDRFSAEMPDATLATLKIQPSEPRDSAVYFCASGLVVDRSSGNTIYFGEGSWLTVV.

The chain carries TRBV3-1 (or the pseudogene TRBV3-2) and TRBJ2-1; 12 bases fit TRBD2. The junction had 12 bases not matched to a gene; V was cut back by 3 bases and J by 9 bases. The CDR3 consists of 17 residues. Germline V CDR1 and CDR2: LGHDT, YNNKEL (reference sequence). CDR3 sequence: CASSHQSSGGADAEQFF. Written as DNA, the CDR3 is TGTGCCAGCAGCCACCAATCTAGCGGGGGGGCCGATGCTGAGCAGTTCTTC.

The rearrangement joins TRBV30 to TRBJ1-5; 7 nucleotides match TRBD1. The CDR3 consists of 15 residues. Germline loops: CDR1 GTSNPN, CDR2 SVGIG (reference sequence). Trimming cost V 0 bases and J 2 bases; bases outside gene matches: 4. The CDR3 loop is CAWSVNRGGNQPQHF. The CDR3 DNA reads TGTGCCTGGAGTGTAAACAGGGGCGGCAATCAGCCCCAGCATTTT. Together with reference TRBV30 and TRBJ1-5, the CDR3 gives the full variable domain: SQTIHQWPATLVQPVGSPLSLECTVEGTSNPNLYWYRQAAGRGLQLLFYSVGIGQISSEVPQNLSASRPQDRQFILSSKKLLLSDSGFYLCAWSVNRGGNQPQHFGDGTRLSIL.

This clone was seen once. The chain combines TRBV6-5 with TRBJ1-1; D gene ambiguous. Per the germline V gene, CDR1 is MNHEY and CDR2 is SVGAGI. This CDR3 has 14 amino acids. The ends were cut back, 4 bases at V and 11 bases at J, with 20 bases in the middle. The CDR3 spells CASSSSGRVIGAFF. In nucleotides, the CDR3 is TGTGCCAGCAGTTCCTCCGGGAGGGTAATAGGTGCTTTCTTT.

The rearrangement links TRBV19 to TRBJ1-4; perhaps TRBD1 as D (6 bases). V gave up 5 bases and J gave up 3 bases, with 13 bases separating them. This CDR3 spans 15 amino acids. Germline values: CDR1 LNHDA, CDR2 SQIVND (reference sequence). CDR3 DNA: TGTGCCAGTAGTGATAGACAGGTCGCTAATGAAAAACTGTTTTTT. It codes for CASSDRQVANEKLFF.

The chain is built from TRBV28 and TRBJ1-2; TRBD1 agrees at 10 bases. The CDR3 runs to 15 residues. Per the germline V gene, CDR1 is MDHEN and CDR2 is SYDVKM. V was clipped by 4 bases and J by 4 bases; unmatched bases: 6. The DNA of the CDR3 is TGTGCCAGCAGTTCCGCGACAGGGGGCGGCTATGGCTACACCTTC. Translating gives CASSSATGGGYGYTF.

V usage is TRBV6-2 or TRBV6-3 and J usage is TRBJ1-2, with no clear D. The V gene lost 4 bases and the J gene lost 7 bases, with 13 bases spanning the gap. The germline gives CDR1 MNHEY, CDR2 SVGEGT. This CDR3 spans 13 amino acids. The CDR3 DNA reads TGTGCCAGCAGTTTCCAGGATTTAATTGGCTACACCTTC. Encoded protein: CASSFQDLIGYTF.

The rearrangement links TRBV10-3 to TRBJ1-2; D gene ambiguous. Trimming took off 3 bases at V and 7 bases at J, with 18 bases between the two ends. Per the germline V gene, CDR1 is ENHRY and CDR2 is SYGVKD. The length of the CDR3 is 15 residues. The CDR3 DNA is TGTGCCATCAGTGATCTCAATACAGCCGCCGCTGGCTACACCTTC. This gives the protein CAISDLNTAAAGYTF.

V gene TRBV10-3 combines with J gene TRBJ1-2, with unresolved D. Looked up from germline, CDR1 is ENHRY and CDR2 is SYGVKD. Trimming stripped 4 bases from V and 0 bases from J, with 9 bases between. This CDR3 contains 14 residues. The CDR3 DNA follows: TGTGCCATCAGTGGCCGGGAGTCTAACTATGGCTACACCTTC. Residues: CAISGRESNYGYTF.

This clone was counted a few times. The chain links TRBV7-2 to TRBJ1-6; a possible D gene is TRBD1 (6 bases). V shed 1 base and J shed 5 bases, with 9 bases lying between them. The CDR3 is made up of 15 amino acids. Germline CDR1 SGHTA, CDR2 FQGNSA. CDR3 protein: CASSLDRAHNSPLHF. The DNA of the CDR3 is TGTGCCAGCAGCTTAGACAGGGCTCATAATTCACCCCTCCACTTT. Full variable domain (outside the CDR3, taken from reference TRBV7-2 and TRBJ1-6): GAGVSQSPSNKVTEKGKDVELRCDPISGHTALYWYRQSLGQGLEFLIYFQGNSAPDKSGLPSDRFSAERTGGSVSTLTIQRTQQEDSAVYLCASSLDRAHNSPLHFGNGTRLTVT.

The CDR3 DNA reads TGTGCCAGCTCATCTCTAGCGGGGGGGCCCGGTGAGCAGTTCTTC. Amino acids: CASSSLAGGPGEQFF. The rearrangement joins TRBV18 to TRBJ2-1; TRBD2 agrees at 12 bases. The CDR3 is 15 amino acids. V dropped 5 bases and J dropped 9; count of bases not matched to a gene: 8. Germline-derived CDR1 and CDR2 are KGHSH and LQKENI.

The chain links TRBV2 to TRBJ2-7; 7 nucleotides line up with TRBD1. V was pared by 4 bases and J by 6 bases, with 9 bases of the junction left unmatched. The CDR3 runs to 14 residues. CDR1 and CDR2 (germline): SNHLY, FYNNEI. CDR3 nucleotide sequence: TGTGCCAGCAGTGCCGACAGGGCGAGGGGCGAGCAGTACTTC. This codes for CASSADRARGEQYF.

The V and J genes are TRBV19 and TRBJ1-5; a weak D match, TRBD1 (5 bases). Germline V gene lookup returns CDR1 LNHDA and CDR2 SQIVND (reference sequence). The CDR3 has 14 residues. Trimming stripped 9 bases from V and 7 bases from J, with 19 bases between. This CDR3 reads CASRGTLTGQPQHF. The CDR3 nucleotides read TGTGCCAGCCGCGGGACTCTAACCGGGCAGCCCCAGCATTTT.

The genes are TRBV6-5 and TRBJ2-7, with 9 bases fitting TRBD1. J lost 7 bases, V lost 6 bases, and 10 bases had no gene match. Germline V gives CDR1 MNHEY, CDR2 SVGAGI. The CDR3 covers 14 residues. CDR3 amino acids: CASSPGTGLREQYF. In DNA form, the CDR3 reads TGTGCCAGCAGCCCCGGGACAGGGTTAAGGGAGCAGTACTTC.

This clone has more than one count but fewer than ten. J is TRBJ2-2 and V is TRBV7-2; no definite D call. With 0 bases removed from V and 8 bases from J, the gap between germline ends came to 10 bases. Germline assignment: CDR1 SGHTA and CDR2 FQGNSA. This CDR3 has 14 amino acids. CDR3 in DNA: TGTGCCAGCAGCTTAGCGCTTTCAGTGGGGGAGCTGTTTTTT. Translated: CASSLALSVGELFF.

J is TRBJ2-1 and V is TRBV11-3, with a tentative D call TRBD2 (5 bases). This CDR3 spans 13 amino acids. V dropped 3 bases and J dropped 9 bases, with 12 bases sitting between them. CDR1 SGHNT and CDR2 YENEEA come from the germline V gene. For the CDR3, the DNA is TGTGCCAGCAGCTTTTTCCCCCGGGGTGAGCAGTTCTTC. Residues: CASSFFPRGEQFF.

The chain couples TRBV11-2 to TRBJ2-2; D is uncertain. V lost 0 bases to trimming and J lost 8 bases, with 4 bases between them. Germline-derived CDR1 and CDR2 are SGHAT and FQNNGV. This CDR3 contains 12 residues. The CDR3: CASSLDTGELFF. The CDR3, as DNA: TGTGCCAGCAGCTTAGATACTGGGGAGCTGTTTTTT. Drawing the rest from reference TRBV11-2 and TRBJ2-2, the complete variable domain is EAGVAQSPRYKIIEKRQSVAFWCNPISGHATLYWYQQILGQGPKLLIQFQNNGVVDDSQLPKDRFSAERLKGVDSTLKIQPAKLEDSAVYLCASSLDTGELFFGEGSRLTVL.